This T cell receptor (beta chain) appears in the sequencing data of a study of blood T cell repertoires in COVID-19. Looking at the study overall: Nucleic acid was either cDNA or gDNA, and it came from T cells, B-cell-depleted T cells, or PBMCs.

The CDR3 sequence is 15 residues long. Germline loops: CDR1 SGHDT, CDR2 YYEEEE. Trimming stripped 3 bases from V and 0 bases from J, with 10 bases between. Clones were read by immunoSEQ multiplex PCR, and TCRdb kept only the in-frame ones, dropping some. The sample carries about 170,000 clones, 84% recorded once. The receptor was derived from a woman aged 80 or over with COVID-19, enrolled during active disease. V usage is TRBV5-6 and J usage is TRBJ2-1, with D perhaps matching TRBD2 (6 bases). The sequencing sample was made of peripheral blood. CDR3 nucleotides: TGTGCCAGCAGCTACGCGGGGAGCTCCTACAATGAGCAGTTCTTC. Encoded protein: CASSYAGSSYNEQFF.